This T cell receptor (beta chain) was captured by sequencing in a study of CD8 T cells in ankylosing spondylitis. TCRdb re-derived calls from the 5' RACE reads in MiXCR, one entry per CDR3 protein. The table shows 200,000 to 250,000 distinct CDR3 sequences, with 8% to 11% occurring only once. The TCR sequence derives from a male donor with ankylosing spondylitis or in good health (not recorded which). Sequenced: blood, either unsorted or a sorted T cell fraction (not recorded which).

This CDR3 is CASSLETSGGADTQYF. CDR3 DNA sequence: TGTGCCAGCAGCTTGGAGACTAGCGGGGGAGCAGATACGCAGTATTTT. This rearrangement joins TRBV11-1 to TRBJ2-3; 12 bases map to TRBD2. CDR1 is SGHAT, CDR2 FQDESV, per germline (reference sequence). This CDR3 is built from 16 residues. The ends lost 3 bases at V and 4 bases at J; junction bases unmatched: 5. Complete variable domain (other parts from reference TRBV11-1 and TRBJ2-3): EAEVAQSPRYKITEKSQAVAFWCDPISGHATLYWYRQILGQGPELLVQFQDESVVDDSQLPKDRFSAERLKGVDSTLKIQPAELGDSAMYLCASSLETSGGADTQYFGPGTRLTVL.